The 23 T cell receptor beta chains below all came from one sample that was sequenced in a study of blood T cell repertoires in COVID-19. The method was immunoSEQ multiplex PCR; TCRdb's version includes in-frame clones alone and lacks a portion of them. The sample lists under 300,000 clones, roughly 84% seen once, with 4% to 4.5% in the top ten. Sequenced: peripheral blood. The origin of the receptors is a woman between 40 and 55 years old with active or convalescent COVID-19.

V usage is TRBV28 and J usage is TRBJ1-1; possibly TRBD1 for D (6 bases). Trimming cost V 6 bases and J 1 base, with 18 bases left between them. Germline CDR1 is MDHEN and CDR2 is SYDVKM. This CDR3 is built from 16 residues. This CDR3 is CASRREGEWRNTEAFF. Here the CDR3 DNA reads TGTGCCAGCAGGCGCGAGGGGGAGTGGAGGAACACTGAAGCTTTCTTT.

This clone was found once. CDR3 coding DNA: TGTGCCAGCAGCCCCATCCGGACTACAACTAATGAAAAACTGTTTTTT. It specifies CASSPIRTTTNEKLFF. The chain links TRBV27 to TRBJ1-4; no clear D gene. CDR3 size: 16 residues. Trimming pared 6 bases from V and 0 bases from J, leaving 14 bases between. Per the germline V gene, CDR1 is MNHEY and CDR2 is SMNVEV (reference sequence). The variable domain in full, with the rest retrieved from reference TRBV27 and TRBJ1-4, is EAQVTQNPRYLITVTGKKLTVTCSQNMNHEYMSWYRQDPGLGLRQIYYSMNVEVTDKGDVPEGYKVSRKEKRNFPLILESPSPNQTSLYFCASSPIRTTTNEKLFFGSGTQLSVL.

This chain uses TRBV28 with TRBJ1-2, with D unresolved. CDR3 length: 13 amino acids. In germline, CDR1 is MDHEN, CDR2 SYDVKM. Between the trimmed V and J ends, which lost 1 base and 4 bases, there was a span of 7 bases. CDR3: CASSLSHLYGYTF. The CDR3 coding sequence is TGTGCCAGCAGTTTATCACACCTCTATGGCTACACCTTC.

This chain links TRBV10-1 with TRBJ1-6; 7 positions agree with TRBD1. Germline V gene data show CDR1 as WNHNN and CDR2 as SYGVQD (reference sequence). The CDR3 is 12 amino acids. With V trimmed by 4 bases and J by 9 bases, 0 bases remained unmatched. The CDR3 region has the DNA TGCGCCAGCAGTGGGACAGGTTCACCCCTCCACTTT. It translates to CASSGTGSPLHF.

The chain links TRBV3-1 (or the pseudogene TRBV3-2) to TRBJ2-1, with TRBD2 identical over 11 bases. There are 16 residues in the CDR3. Unmatched junction bases numbered 3, after V lost 3 bases and J lost 2 bases. The germline gives CDR1 LGHDT, CDR2 YNNKEL (reference sequence). In nucleotides, the CDR3 is TGTGCCAGCAGCCAGTTTAGCGGGGGGGCCTACAATGAGCAGTTCTTC. It yields the protein CASSQFSGGAYNEQFF.

With regard to this clone: At one end, the junction sequence differs from germline, possibly due to a read error. The chain employs TRBV6-5 and TRBJ2-1, with TRBD2 identical over 8 bases. In germline, CDR1 is MNHEY, CDR2 SVGAGI. This CDR3 has 13 residues. DNA of the CDR3: TGTGCCAGCAGTCCCGCGGGGGGTCCCGTCAGGCTCTTC. It yields the protein CASSPAGGPVRLF.

The chain carries TRBV28 and TRBJ1-6; a possible D gene is TRBD1 (5 bases). Per the germline V gene, CDR1 is MDHEN and CDR2 is SYDVKM. Trimming stripped 5 bases from V and 9 bases from J, with 14 bases between. The CDR3 is made up of 14 amino acids. The chain's CDR3 is CASSGLVQGSPLHF. CDR3 bases: TGTGCCAGCAGTGGATTGGTTCAGGGTTCACCCCTCCACTTT.

The J gene is TRBJ2-3, the V gene TRBV5-1; 10 nucleotides agree with TRBD2. This CDR3 contains 16 residues. With V trimmed by 3 bases and J by 1 base, 5 bases remained unmatched. CDR1 is SGHRS and CDR2 is YFSETQ in the germline V gene. CDR3 protein: CASSSTLAGGTDTQYF. The CDR3 DNA reads TGCGCCAGCAGCTCCACCCTAGCGGGGGGCACAGATACGCAGTATTTT.

The rearrangement joins TRBV10-3 to TRBJ1-5; 9 bases map to TRBD1. The V gene end was trimmed by 10 bases and the J gene end by 4 bases; junction bases not matched to a gene: 11. CDR1 and CDR2 from the germline V gene are ENHRY and SYGVKD. The CDR3 length is 15 residues. The CDR3 here is CATAFGTGFNQPQHF. In DNA form, the CDR3 reads TGTGCCACCGCCTTCGGGACAGGGTTTAATCAGCCCCAGCATTTT.

V and J are TRBV5-4 and TRBJ2-7; 11 bases are shared with TRBD1. Per germline, CDR1 SGHNT and CDR2 YYREEE (reference sequence). J was trimmed by 6 bases and V by 5 bases; bases with no gene match: 4. This CDR3 comprises 13 residues. In DNA form, the CDR3 reads TGTGCCAGCAGTCGGGACAGGGGGAGCGAGCAGTACGTC. Residues: CASSRDRGSEQYV.

The chain has TRBV5-4 and TRBJ2-1; no clear D gene. V was shortened by 4 bases and J by 6 bases, with 8 bases between the two germline ends. CDR1 is SGHNT, CDR2 YYREEE, per germline (reference sequence). This CDR3 comprises 12 residues. DNA for the CDR3: TGTGCCAGCAGCCTGCTACCCAATGAGCAGTTCTTC. Encoded protein: CASSLLPNEQFF.

V is TRBV7-2 and J is TRBJ1-1; D remains ambiguous. The CDR3 runs to 12 residues. Between the trimmed V and J ends, which lost 2 bases and 6 bases, there was a span of 7 bases. Germline lookup yields CDR1 SGHTA and CDR2 FQGNSA. The CDR3 nucleotides are TGTGCCAGCAGCTTACCTACCGCTGAAGCTTTCTTT. Translated: CASSLPTAEAFF. The full variable domain, with the rest looked up from reference TRBV7-2 and TRBJ1-1, is GAGVSQSPSNKVTEKGKDVELRCDPISGHTALYWYRQSLGQGLEFLIYFQGNSAPDKSGLPSDRFSAERTGGSVSTLTIQRTQQEDSAVYLCASSLPTAEAFFGQGTRLTVV.

This chain joins TRBV29-1 and TRBJ1-6; 7 nucleotides match TRBD1. J lost 8 bases, V lost 0 bases, and 10 bases had no gene match. CDR1 is SQVTM, CDR2 ANQGSEA, per germline. The CDR3 spans 16 residues. In DNA form, the CDR3 reads TGCAGCGTTGAAGACAAGACAGGGATAAACCATTCACCCCTCCACTTT. This codes for CSVEDKTGINHSPLHF.

J is TRBJ1-2 and V is TRBV25-1; 7 nucleotides align to TRBD1. CDR1 MGHDK and CDR2 SYGVNS come from the germline V gene. The CDR3 is 14 amino acids. The V and J ends lost 1 base and 7 bases, in that order; junction bases with no gene match: 6. The CDR3 DNA reads TGTGCCAGCAGTGAATGGACAGGACCTGGTGGCTACACCTTC. Its translation is CASSEWTGPGGYTF.

The chain recombines TRBV5-3 with TRBJ1-2; D unclear. TRBV5-3 is known as an ORF, though its function is uncertain. This CDR3 is 14 amino acids long. V dropped 0 bases and J dropped 0 bases, with 6 bases sitting between them. The CDR3 here is CARSLAGTNYGYTF. The CDR3 bases are TGTGCCAGAAGCTTGGCCGGGACTAACTATGGCTACACCTTC.

This clone was observed a few times. The rearrangement links TRBV7-3 to TRBJ1-2; 7 nucleotides agree with TRBD1. CDR1 and CDR2 (germline): SGHTA, FQGTGA. Unmatched junction bases numbered 14, after V lost 5 bases and J lost 11 bases. There are 14 residues in the CDR3. CDR3 coding DNA: TGTGCCAGCAGCGCCCTTCCCGGGGACAGAACATACACCTTC. Its translation is CASSALPGDRTYTF.

The rearrangement joins TRBV19 to TRBJ1-4; 10 positions match TRBD1. CDR1 LNHDA and CDR2 SQIVND come from the germline V gene (reference sequence). Trimming took 6 bases from V and 8 from J; bases not matched to a gene: 6. The CDR3 length is 14 residues. CDR3 DNA: TGTGCCAGTAGGCGGACAGGGGGGGAGGAAAAACTGTTTTTT. Residues: CASRRTGGEEKLFF.

This sequence joins TRBV6-5 and TRBJ1-1, with D perhaps matching TRBD1 (6 bases). This CDR3 has 14 residues. Between the trimmed V and J ends, which lost 5 bases and 6 bases, there was a span of 16 bases. Germline assignment: CDR1 MNHEY and CDR2 SVGAGI. The CDR3 sequence: CASSPRDIRSEAFF. DNA of the CDR3: TGTGCCAGCAGTCCCCGGGACATACGTTCTGAAGCTTTCTTT.

The chain couples TRBV9 to TRBJ1-5; D is possibly TRBD1 (6 bases). Looked up from germline, CDR1 is SGDLS and CDR2 is YYNGEE. The CDR3 loop spans 14 amino acids. With 4 bases removed from V and 5 bases from J, the gap between germline ends came to 13 bases. The DNA for the CDR3 is TGTGCCAGCAGCTCCCGGGACAATTATCAGCCCCAGCATTTT. Its protein is CASSSRDNYQPQHF.

The rearrangement joins TRBV2 to TRBJ2-1, with TRBD1 identical over 10 bases. J was trimmed by 8 bases and V by 2 bases; bases with no gene match: 6. The CDR3 spans 15 residues. Germline V gene lookup returns CDR1 SNHLY and CDR2 FYNNEI. The CDR3 region has the DNA TGTGCCAGCAGTGAATTGGGACAGGGGTCGGATGAGCAGTTCTTC. Translating it yields CASSELGQGSDEQFF.

CDR3 sequence (DNA): TGTGCCAGCAGCCTAGGCACAGGGGGAACCTACGAGCAGTACGTC. Translated, it gives CASSLGTGGTYEQYV. V and J are TRBV11-2 and TRBJ2-7; 8 nucleotides align to TRBD1. CDR1 and CDR2 (germline): SGHAT, FQNNGV. Trimming at V came to 5 bases and at J to 2 bases, leaving 8 bases not matched to a gene. The CDR3 has 15 amino acids.

This clone occurred a few times. The rearrangement joins TRBV12-3 or TRBV12-4 to TRBJ1-2; no reliable D call. CDR3 size: 13 residues. V dropped 5 bases and J dropped 2 bases, with 9 bases sitting between them. CDR3 protein: CASSPRENYGYTF. CDR3 DNA sequence: TGTGCCAGCAGTCCACGGGAGAACTATGGCTACACCTTC.

CDR3 sequence (DNA): TGTGCCAGCAGTCCCTTTCGGCCAGGGTTGGAGAGGTTCAATGAGCAGTTCTTC. It is translated as CASSPFRPGLERFNEQFF. The chain couples TRBV28 to TRBJ2-1; maybe TRBD1 (5 bases). Deletions cut 5 bases from V and 6 bases from J, with 26 bases between. CDR3 length: 18 residues. Germline assignment: CDR1 MDHEN and CDR2 SYDVKM.